Each of the 21 T cell receptor beta chains below was sequenced from the same sample in a study of shared clonotypes between healthy human individuals. Clones were sequenced by immunoSEQ multiplex PCR, and TCRdb holds only the in-frame ones, with some missing. The table records some 2 million clones, around 95% of them present only once. Material for sequencing was naive CD4+ T cells sorted from blood. Documented subset: CD45RA+ positively selected. The receptor set was obtained from a man younger than 35 in good health.

V and J are TRBV30 and TRBJ2-1; D remains ambiguous. The CDR3 is 15 residues long. Germline V gene data show CDR1 as GTSNPN and CDR2 as SVGIG (reference sequence). With 2 bases removed from V and 6 bases from J, the gap between germline ends came to 17 bases. The CDR3 loop is CAWSSRTWMANEQFF. CDR3 sequence (DNA): TGTGCCTGGAGTAGCCGGACCTGGATGGCCAATGAGCAGTTCTTC.

The chain uses TRBV7-2 and TRBJ2-7; D is possibly TRBD1 or TRBD2 (6 bases each). This CDR3 is built from 13 residues. Per germline, CDR1 SGHTA and CDR2 FQGNSA. V was cut by 8 bases and J by 0 bases, with 11 bases left in between. CDR3 in DNA: TGTGCCAGCGGCACGGGGGCCTCCTACGAGCAGTACTTC. The encoded protein is CASGTGASYEQYF.

The chain carries TRBV2 and TRBJ1-4; 7 positions match TRBD1. CDR3 length: 15 amino acids. The V and J ends lost 5 bases and 5 bases, in that order; junction bases with no gene match: 8. Germline loops: CDR1 SNHLY, CDR2 FYNNEI. CDR3 DNA: TGTGCCAGCAGTAAATGGGACAGTTTAAATGAAAAACTGTTTTTT. Residues: CASSKWDSLNEKLFF. The variable domain in full, with the rest retrieved from reference TRBV2 and TRBJ1-4, is EPEVTQTPSHQVTQMGQEVILRCVPISNHLYFYWYRQILGQKVEFLVSFYNNEISEKSEIFDDQFSVERPDGSNFTLKIRSTKLEDSAMYFCASSKWDSLNEKLFFGSGTQLSVL.

The chain has TRBV6-4 and TRBJ2-6; D possibly corresponds to TRBD1 (6 bases). Trimming removed 5 bases from V and 4 bases from J, with 18 bases in between. The CDR3 contains 17 residues. The germline V gene has CDR1 MRHNA and CDR2 SNTAGT. Here the CDR3 DNA reads TGTGCCAGCAGTCTTACAGGATCAGGGGTCGGGGCCAACGTCCTGACTTTC. It specifies CASSLTGSGVGANVLTF.

This chain connects TRBV6-5 to TRBJ2-7; the D is unclear. V was cut by 5 bases and J by 4 bases, with 3 bases left in between. From germline, CDR1 is MNHEY and CDR2 SVGAGI. CDR3 length equals 10 residues. CDR3 DNA sequence: TGTGCCAGCAGTGGTTACGAGCAGTACTTC. It encodes CASSGYEQYF.

V is TRBV30 and J is TRBJ2-7; TRBD1 agrees at 7 bases. Per the germline V gene, CDR1 is GTSNPN and CDR2 is SVGIG (reference sequence). The ends lost 4 bases at V and 3 bases at J; junction bases unmatched: 9. This CDR3 is 14 amino acids long. CDR3 in amino acids: CAWKQTGDLYEQYF. The CDR3 DNA sequence: TGTGCCTGGAAGCAAACAGGGGATCTCTACGAGCAGTACTTC.

In the case of this clone: In the same sample, other DNA sequences code for this CDR3. This sequence joins TRBV5-6 and TRBJ1-3, with no clear D. There are 13 residues in the CDR3. Trimming stripped 3 bases from V and 2 bases from J, with 6 bases between. Per the germline V gene, CDR1 is SGHDT and CDR2 is YYEEEE. DNA for the CDR3: TGTGCCAGCAGCTCAAGGACTGGAAACACCATATATTTT. It translates to CASSSRTGNTIYF.

The chain combines TRBV7-2 with TRBJ1-5; tentative D call: TRBD1 (6 bases). V dropped 2 bases and J dropped 3 bases, with 11 bases sitting between them. The CDR3 runs to 15 residues. The V gene's germline CDR1 is SGHTA and CDR2 FQGNSA. In DNA, the CDR3 is TGTGCCAGCAGCTTAAGGGGGGCCAACAATCAGCCCCAGCATTTT. Translating it yields CASSLRGANNQPQHF. The whole variable domain, remainder taken from reference TRBV7-2 and TRBJ1-5, is GAGVSQSPSNKVTEKGKDVELRCDPISGHTALYWYRQSLGQGLEFLIYFQGNSAPDKSGLPSDRFSAERTGGSVSTLTIQRTQQEDSAVYLCASSLRGANNQPQHFGDGTRLSIL.

This chain joins TRBV2 and TRBJ2-7; 9 bases match TRBD1. The V and J ends lost 4 bases and 5 bases, in that order; junction bases with no gene match: 3. The CDR3 loop spans 13 amino acids. CDR1 and CDR2 (germline): SNHLY, FYNNEI. CDR3 nucleotides: TGTGCCAGCAGTGTACGACAGGGGGACGAGCAGTACTTC. It encodes CASSVRQGDEQYF. Based on the CDR3 plus reference TRBV2 and TRBJ2-7, the full variable domain is EPEVTQTPSHQVTQMGQEVILRCVPISNHLYFYWYRQILGQKVEFLVSFYNNEISEKSEIFDDQFSVERPDGSNFTLKIRSTKLEDSAMYFCASSVRQGDEQYFGPGTRLTVT.

A note on this clone: The same CDR3 can be traced to other DNA sequences in this sample. This rearrangement joins TRBV28 to TRBJ1-1; tentatively, D is TRBD1 (6 bases). Trimming shortened V by 8 bases and J by 0 bases, and 13 bases separated the two germline ends. Per germline, CDR1 MDHEN and CDR2 SYDVKM. CDR3 size: 14 residues. The DNA of the CDR3 is TGTGCCAGCCGTGAAACAGGGATGAACACTGAAGCTTTCTTT. It specifies CASRETGMNTEAFF.

This rearrangement joins TRBV28 to TRBJ2-1; TRBD1 matches at 12 bases. The junction had 7 bases not matched to a gene; V was cut back by 8 bases and J by 2 bases. Germline-derived CDR1 and CDR2 are MDHEN and SYDVKM. The length of the CDR3 is 16 residues. The CDR3 DNA reads TGTGCCAGCGGGACAGGGGGCGCGTTACCCTACAATGAGCAGTTCTTC. It is translated as CASGTGGALPYNEQFF.

The gene calls are TRBV6-6 and TRBJ1-1; D remains ambiguous. Trimming cost V 1 base and J 3 bases, with 3 bases left between them. The germline V gene encodes CDR1 MNHNY and CDR2 SVGAGI (reference sequence). The CDR3 extends over 12 amino acids. CDR3 residues: CASSYLDTEAFF. As DNA, the CDR3 is TGTGCCAGCAGTTACTTAGACACTGAAGCTTTCTTT.

This clone was detected only once. At one end the junction does not follow the germline gene, possibly because of a read error. The rearrangement uses TRBV9 and TRBJ2-7; 7 bases map to TRBD2. The CDR3 covers 16 residues. Germline CDR1 is SGDLS and CDR2 is YYNGEE. The DNA of the CDR3 is TGTGCCAGCAGCGTAGGTCCCCTAGCGGTCTCCTCCGAGCAGTACTTC. As protein: CASSVGPLAVSSEQYF.

A note on this clone: The same CDR3 can be traced to other DNA sequences in this sample. This chain connects TRBV18 to TRBJ1-4; D unresolved. V was trimmed by 3 bases and J by 2 bases, leaving 7 bases between them. The CDR3 runs to 14 residues. Germline V lookup: CDR1 KGHSH, CDR2 LQKENI. CDR3 amino acids: CASSPGSTNEKLFF. CDR3 bases: TGTGCCAGCTCACCGGGCAGTACTAATGAAAAACTGTTTTTT.

The rearrangement joins TRBV28 to TRBJ1-2, with D possibly matching TRBD1 (6 bases). Germline V CDR1 and CDR2: MDHEN, SYDVKM. The CDR3 runs 15 residues. Trimming took 0 bases from V and 7 from J, leaving 15 bases between them. CDR3 amino acids: CASSLWEGRGAGYTF. As DNA, the CDR3 is TGTGCCAGCAGTTTATGGGAGGGACGGGGGGCTGGCTACACCTTC.

This clone was detected once. CDR3 in amino acids: CASSFRQGVGNSPLHF. As DNA, the CDR3 is TGTGCCAGCAGTTTTCGGCAGGGGGTAGGGAATTCACCCCTCCACTTT. The chain links TRBV28 to TRBJ1-6; 7 bases match TRBD1. CDR3 length: 16 amino acids. J gave up 7 bases and V 3 bases, and 9 bases lay outside the gene matches. Germline-derived CDR1 and CDR2 are MDHEN and SYDVKM.

The rearrangement uses TRBV4-3 and TRBJ1-4, with unresolved D. The V end lost 5 bases, the J end lost 0 bases, and 7 bases lay between the germline ends. Germline loops: CDR1 LGHNA, CDR2 YSLEER. This CDR3 is 14 amino acids long. CDR3 sequence: CASSSGPTNEKLFF. In nucleotides, the CDR3 is TGCGCCAGCAGCTCCGGTCCAACTAATGAAAAACTGTTTTTT.

This clone was detected a few times. J is TRBJ1-2 and V is TRBV19, with D maybe TRBD1 (6 bases). The CDR3 runs to 15 residues. Looked up from germline, CDR1 is LNHDA and CDR2 is SQIVND (reference sequence). V was cut by 5 bases and J by 4 bases, with 17 bases left in between. The CDR3: CASSPMGGASYGYTF. The CDR3 bases are TGTGCCAGTAGTCCCATGGGGGGGGCCTCCTATGGCTACACCTTC.

V and J are TRBV30 and TRBJ1-2; 9 bases map to TRBD1. The germline V gene encodes CDR1 GTSNPN and CDR2 SVGIG (reference sequence). The CDR3 is 13 residues long. The V and J ends lost 6 bases and 7 bases, in that order; junction bases with no gene match: 9. CDR3 bases: TGTGCCTGCGAGGGACAGGGCGGAGGTGGCTACACCTTC. Translation gives CACEGQGGGGYTF.

The chain employs TRBV2 and TRBJ2-7, with a tentative D call TRBD2 (6 bases). Germline loops: CDR1 SNHLY, CDR2 FYNNEI. Trimming removed 6 bases at V and 0 bases at J, with 15 bases between. The CDR3 runs 15 residues. CDR3 amino acids: CASRDGTPSSYEQYF. The CDR3 region has the DNA TGTGCCAGCAGGGATGGGACTCCCAGCTCCTACGAGCAGTACTTC.

About this clone itself: Other DNA sequences in the same sample also yield this CDR3. This CDR3 is CASAEGGQETQYF. The CDR3 bases are TGTGCCAGTGCGGAGGGCGGGCAAGAGACCCAGTACTTC. The V call is TRBV7-9, the J call TRBJ2-5, with D possibly TRBD2 on 6 matching bases. CDR1 is SEHNR, CDR2 FQNEAQ, per germline (reference sequence). V was clipped by 9 bases and J by 2 bases, with 13 bases between them. The CDR3 totals 13 residues.